This T cell receptor beta chain stems from a study of CD8+CD57+ T cells in acquired aplastic anemia. Study-wide results and caveats: The study found no significant CD8+ Simpson's diversity difference between patients and controls.

TCR beta VDJ combinations and CDR3 sequences were profiled from genomic DNA. TCRdb redid the calling of the reads with MiXCR, one entry per CDR3 protein. This sample has about 120,000 distinct CDR3 sequences, with under 60% found just once. Sequencing involved patients with CD8+CD57+ cell expansion previously shown by flow cytometry. In the case of this clonotype: The target antigen is unknown.

The V gene's germline CDR1 is MGHRA and CDR2 YSYEKL. The CDR3 has 15 residues. V shed 0 bases and J shed 2 bases, with 11 bases lying between them. This sequence joins TRBV4-1 and TRBJ2-7; D is unresolved. Sequenced material: sorted CD4+, CD8+, or CD8+CD57+ T cells (not recorded which) from PBMCs. The source of this sequence is a human donor with aplastic anemia. This CDR3 is CASSQDKGIAYEQYF. In nucleotides, the CDR3 is TGCGCCAGCAGCCAAGATAAGGGAATAGCCTACGAGCAGTACTTC.